Following are 21 T cell receptor beta chains from one sample sequenced in a study of beta chain features in type 1 diabetes. Expressed TCRB transcripts got sequenced, as all isolated RNA was reverse transcribed. This table comes from immunoSEQ multiplex PCR, and its TCRdb copy is limited to in-frame clones, with some not included. The sample yields around 150,000 clones, 10% seen once. Antigens for these TCRs are unknown. General study results and limits: TCRB CDR3 length was moderately but significantly reduced in all four CD4+ subsets of Type 1 diabetes patients.

The source material was central memory CD4+ T cells from blood. The receptors shown here come from a man aged 25-45 years with type 1 diabetes.

V and J are TRBV5-1 and TRBJ2-7, with 7 bases fitting TRBD1. Germline assignment: CDR1 SGHRS and CDR2 YFSETQ. With 4 bases clipped from V and 2 bases from J, the junction kept 12 bases outside the gene matches. There are 16 residues in the CDR3. Here the CDR3 reads CASSRDPGQRTYEQYF. CDR3 bases: TGCGCCAGCAGCCGTGACCCGGGACAGCGCACCTACGAGCAGTACTTC.

This clone was found a few times. The CDR3 DNA reads TGTGCCAGCGCTAGCGGCCAAGAGACCCAGTACTTC. Translated: CASASGQETQYF. V is TRBV9 and J is TRBJ2-5; 7 bases are shared with TRBD2. V lost 7 bases and J lost 1; bases outside the gene matches: 1. Germline CDR1 reads SGDLS; CDR2 reads YYNGEE. CDR3 size: 12 residues.

This clone appeared a few times. The genes are TRBV29-1 and TRBJ2-1; 12 bases fit TRBD2. Germline loops: CDR1 SQVTM, CDR2 ANQGSEA. Losses at the gene ends were 6 bases for V and 3 bases for J; bases not matched to a gene: 9. CDR3 length: 16 residues. CDR3 amino acids: CSVPRTSGIIYNEQFF. CDR3 sequence (DNA): TGCAGCGTCCCTAGGACTAGCGGGATAATCTACAATGAGCAGTTCTTC.

This clone was observed a few times. The chain carries TRBV9 and TRBJ1-1; maybe TRBD1 (5 bases). V shed 3 bases and J shed 5 bases, with 14 bases lying between them. This CDR3 has 14 residues. The germline gives CDR1 SGDLS, CDR2 YYNGEE. The CDR3 here is CASSAQGLETEAFF. The CDR3 DNA sequence: TGTGCCAGCAGCGCCCAGGGACTCGAAACTGAAGCTTTCTTT. Based on the CDR3 plus reference TRBV9 and TRBJ1-1, the full variable domain is DSGVTQTPKHLITATGQRVTLRCSPRSGDLSVYWYQQSLDQGLQFLIQYYNGEERAKGNILERFSAQQFPDLHSELNLSSLELGDSALYFCASSAQGLETEAFFGQGTRLTVV.

This clone was seen a few times. The V gene is TRBV7-2, the J gene TRBJ1-2; possible D gene TRBD1, 6 bases. The V gene's germline CDR1 is SGHTA and CDR2 FQGNSA. V lost 4 bases and J 8 bases, leaving 14 bases between the germline ends. CDR3 length: 13 amino acids. The CDR3 loop is CASSSLTGYGYTF. The DNA of the CDR3 is TGTGCCAGCAGCTCCTTGACAGGCTACGGCTACACCTTC.

The chain recombines TRBV2 with TRBJ2-3; D not certain. Germline V gene lookup returns CDR1 SNHLY and CDR2 FYNNEI. V was cut by 4 bases and J by 5 bases, with 4 bases left in between. The CDR3 sequence is 11 residues long. CDR3 sequence (DNA): TGTGCCAGCAGTGGGCTAGATACGCAGTATTTT. Translated: CASSGLDTQYF.

The chain joins TRBV9 to TRBJ1-3; no clear D gene. The CDR3 covers 14 residues. CDR1 is SGDLS, CDR2 YYNGEE, per germline. Trimming removed 3 bases from V and 0 bases from J, with 7 bases in between. CDR3 bases: TGTGCCAGCAGCGGCAGCGGCTCTGGAAACACCATATATTTT. Amino acid sequence: CASSGSGSGNTIYF.

This clone was recorded a few times. The chain carries TRBV6-4 and TRBJ2-3, with D tentatively TRBD2 (6 bases). The germline gives CDR1 MRHNA, CDR2 SNTAGT. This CDR3 has 13 residues. Trimming shortened V by 3 bases and J by 7 bases, and 11 bases separated the two germline ends. The CDR3 DNA is TGTGCCAGCAGTGATTCCGGGGGTTATACGCAGTATTTT. Amino acids: CASSDSGGYTQYF.

This clone was picked up a small number of times. The V gene is TRBV28, the J gene TRBJ2-7; the match to TRBD1 covers 9 bases. CDR1 and CDR2 from the germline V gene are MDHEN and SYDVKM. J gave up 3 bases and V 5 bases, and 8 bases lay outside the gene matches. The CDR3 has 15 residues. Written as DNA, the CDR3 is TGTGCCAGCAGTCAGCTGACAGGGGGAGGCTACGAGCAGTACTTC. This sequence encodes CASSQLTGGGYEQYF.

This chain links TRBV29-1 with TRBJ2-5; 11 bases align to TRBD2. TRBJ2-7 explains the end of the DNA better; the J call may be wrong. Germline-derived CDR1 and CDR2 are SQVTM and ANQGSEA. The CDR3 is 15 residues long. The CDR3 reads CSVGDTSGSSYEQYF. The CDR3 DNA is TGCAGCGTTGGGGATACTAGCGGGAGTTCCTACGAGCAGTACTTC.

This clone has just a few counts. The chain employs TRBV7-2 and TRBJ2-3; 10 bases are shared with TRBD2. The CDR3 runs 16 residues. Germline values: CDR1 SGHTA, CDR2 FQGNSA. The J segment lost 1 base and the V segment lost 5 bases, leaving 6 bases of the junction unmatched. The DNA of the CDR3 is TGTGCCAGCAGCCGTCCAGCGGGAGGGCGCACAGATACGCAGTATTTT. Its translation is CASSRPAGGRTDTQYF. The full variable domain, in which reference TRBV7-2 and TRBJ2-3 provide the parts outside the CDR3, is GAGVSQSPSNKVTEKGKDVELRCDPISGHTALYWYRQSLGQGLEFLIYFQGNSAPDKSGLPSDRFSAERTGGSVSTLTIQRTQQEDSAVYLCASSRPAGGRTDTQYFGPGTRLTVL.

The chain is built from TRBV7-3 and TRBJ2-3, with D tentatively TRBD2 (6 bases). The germline V gene encodes CDR1 SGHTA and CDR2 FQGTGA. The CDR3 has 14 residues. V lost 3 bases to trimming and J lost 3 bases, with 10 bases between them. CDR3 sequence reads: CASSLSGVTDTQYF. The DNA of the CDR3 is TGTGCCAGCAGCTTGTCGGGGGTGACAGATACGCAGTATTTT.

The chain recombines TRBV18 with TRBJ2-6; D is perhaps TRBD1 (6 bases). CDR3 size: 17 residues. V gave up 4 bases and J gave up 0 bases, with 13 bases separating them. Germline CDR1 is KGHSH and CDR2 is LQKENI. The CDR3: CASSLRQADSGANVLTF. In DNA form, the CDR3 reads TGTGCCAGCTCACTACGACAGGCTGACTCTGGGGCCAACGTCCTGACTTTC.

The gene calls are TRBV19 and TRBJ2-3, with D possibly matching TRBD2 (5 bases). V lost 2 bases, J lost 0 bases, and 9 bases lay in between. This CDR3 has 15 residues. Germline V gives CDR1 LNHDA, CDR2 SQIVND (reference sequence). The CDR3 coding sequence is TGTGCCAGTAGTATACAAGCGGAAAGCACAGATACGCAGTATTTT. This codes for CASSIQAESTDTQYF.

CDR3 amino acids: CAISRRTGLDEQFF. CDR3 DNA: TGTGCCATCAGTAGAAGGACTGGGCTCGATGAGCAGTTCTTC. V is TRBV10-3 and J is TRBJ2-1; D may be TRBD2 (5 bases). Germline values: CDR1 ENHRY, CDR2 SYGVKD. V dropped 5 bases and J dropped 8 bases, with 16 bases sitting between them. The CDR3 is 14 residues long.

V and J are TRBV4-2 and TRBJ2-1; TRBD2 aligns across 9 bases. Germline V gene lookup returns CDR1 LGHNA and CDR2 YNFKEQ. The trim removed 1 base at V and 7 bases at J, leaving 5 bases unmatched. The CDR3 runs 15 residues. The CDR3 region is CASSQGVAGENEQFF. The CDR3 DNA reads as TGTGCCAGCAGCCAAGGGGTAGCGGGAGAAAATGAGCAGTTCTTC.

This clone was observed a few times. The chain combines TRBV5-4 with TRBJ2-7; tentatively, D is TRBD1 (6 bases). Germline lookup yields CDR1 SGHNT and CDR2 YYREEE (reference sequence). This CDR3 is 16 amino acids long. With 2 bases removed from V and 2 bases from J, the gap between germline ends came to 17 bases. DNA of the CDR3: TGTGCCAGCAGCTTTCCCTCAACAGGGTTCGCCTACGAGCAGTACTTC. This sequence encodes CASSFPSTGFAYEQYF.

The gene calls are TRBV5-4 and TRBJ2-2, with D maybe TRBD2 (7 bases). The germline V gene has CDR1 SGHNT and CDR2 YYREEE (reference sequence). This CDR3 is built from 17 residues. Trimming removed 2 bases at V and 2 bases at J, with 16 bases between. CDR3 amino acids: CASSFDPGGGNTGELFF. As DNA, the CDR3 is TGTGCCAGCAGCTTTGACCCGGGGGGCGGAAACACCGGGGAGCTGTTTTTT.

This clone was recorded a few times. The rearrangement links TRBV28 to TRBJ1-2; maybe TRBD1 (5 bases). This CDR3 is 13 amino acids long. Germline-derived CDR1 and CDR2 are MDHEN and SYDVKM. The V and J ends lost 2 bases and 6 bases respectively, with 10 bases between them. CDR3 region: CASSLISGDGYTF. Here the CDR3 DNA reads TGTGCCAGCAGTTTAATATCGGGGGATGGCTACACCTTC.

Only a few counts were recorded for this clone. This chain uses TRBV6-1 with TRBJ2-7; D call uncertain. The CDR3 contains 9 residues. Between the trimmed V and J ends, which lost 6 bases and 7 bases, there was a span of 4 bases. Germline assignment: CDR1 MNHNS and CDR2 SASEGT. Here the CDR3 DNA reads TGTGCCAGCAGCCGTGAGCAGTACTTC. It yields the protein CASSREQYF.

The V and J genes are TRBV6-6 and TRBJ1-2; D might be TRBD1 (6 bases). The CDR3 has 13 amino acids. The germline V gene encodes CDR1 MNHNY and CDR2 SVGAGI (reference sequence). The V end lost 7 bases, the J end lost 2 bases, and 11 bases lay between the germline ends. This CDR3 reads CASKADSNYGYTF. The CDR3 DNA reads TGTGCCAGCAAAGCGGACAGCAACTATGGCTACACCTTC.